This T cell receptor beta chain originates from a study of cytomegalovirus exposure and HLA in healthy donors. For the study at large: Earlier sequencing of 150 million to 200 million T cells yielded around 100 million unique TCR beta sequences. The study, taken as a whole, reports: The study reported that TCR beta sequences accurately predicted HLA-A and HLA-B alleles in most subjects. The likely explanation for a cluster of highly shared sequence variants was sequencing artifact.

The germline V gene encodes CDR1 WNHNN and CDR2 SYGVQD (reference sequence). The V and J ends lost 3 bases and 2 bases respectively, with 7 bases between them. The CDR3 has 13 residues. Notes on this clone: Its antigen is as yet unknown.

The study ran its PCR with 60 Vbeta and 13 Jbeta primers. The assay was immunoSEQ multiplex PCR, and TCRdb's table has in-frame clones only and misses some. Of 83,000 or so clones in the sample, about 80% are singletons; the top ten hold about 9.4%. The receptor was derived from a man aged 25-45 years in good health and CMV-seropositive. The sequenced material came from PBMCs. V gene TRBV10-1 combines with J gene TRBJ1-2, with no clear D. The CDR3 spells CASSDQLNYGYTF. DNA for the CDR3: TGCGCCAGCAGTGATCAACTAAACTATGGCTACACCTTC.